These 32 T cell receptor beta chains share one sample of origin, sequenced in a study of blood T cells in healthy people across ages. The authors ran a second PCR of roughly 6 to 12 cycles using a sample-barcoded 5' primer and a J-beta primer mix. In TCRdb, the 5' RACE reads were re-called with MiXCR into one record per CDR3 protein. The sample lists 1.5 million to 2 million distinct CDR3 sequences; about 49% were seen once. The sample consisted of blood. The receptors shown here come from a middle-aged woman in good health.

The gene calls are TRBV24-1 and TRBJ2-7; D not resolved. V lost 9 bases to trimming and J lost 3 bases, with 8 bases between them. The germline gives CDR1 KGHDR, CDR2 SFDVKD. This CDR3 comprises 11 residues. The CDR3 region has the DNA TGTGCCACCCACCCTAGCTACGAGCAGTACTTC. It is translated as CATHPSYEQYF.

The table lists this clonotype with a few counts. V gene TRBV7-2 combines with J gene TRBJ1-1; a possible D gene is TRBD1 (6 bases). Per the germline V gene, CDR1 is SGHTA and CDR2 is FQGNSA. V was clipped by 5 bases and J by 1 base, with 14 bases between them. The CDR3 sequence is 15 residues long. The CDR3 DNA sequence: TGTGCCAGCAGCGTAATCGGACAGACGAACACTGAAGCTTTCTTT. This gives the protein CASSVIGQTNTEAFF.

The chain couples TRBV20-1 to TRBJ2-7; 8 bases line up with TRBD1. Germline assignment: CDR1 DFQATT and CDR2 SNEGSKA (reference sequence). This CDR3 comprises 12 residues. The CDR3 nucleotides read TGCAGCCAGGACAGGGAGCTCTACGAGCAGTACTTC. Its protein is CSQDRELYEQYF.

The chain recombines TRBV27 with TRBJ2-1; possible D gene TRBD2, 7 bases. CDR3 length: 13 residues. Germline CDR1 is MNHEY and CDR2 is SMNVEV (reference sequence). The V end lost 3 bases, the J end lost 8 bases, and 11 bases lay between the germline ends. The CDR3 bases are TGTGCCAGCAGTTTTGGGGAGGGGGATGAGCAGTTCTTC. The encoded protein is CASSFGEGDEQFF.

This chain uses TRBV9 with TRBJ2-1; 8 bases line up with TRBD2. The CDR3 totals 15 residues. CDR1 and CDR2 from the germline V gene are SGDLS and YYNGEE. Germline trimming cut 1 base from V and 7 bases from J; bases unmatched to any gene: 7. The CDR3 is CASSVKSGGINEQFF. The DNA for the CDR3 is TGTGCCAGCAGCGTAAAAAGCGGGGGAATTAATGAGCAGTTCTTC.

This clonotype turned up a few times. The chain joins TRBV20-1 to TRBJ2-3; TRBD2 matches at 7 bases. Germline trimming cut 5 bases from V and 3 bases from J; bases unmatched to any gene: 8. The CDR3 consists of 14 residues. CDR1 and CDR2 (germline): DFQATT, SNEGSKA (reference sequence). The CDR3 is CSAPRTRGTDTQYF. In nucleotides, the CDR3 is TGCAGTGCTCCTCGGACTAGGGGTACAGATACGCAGTATTTT.

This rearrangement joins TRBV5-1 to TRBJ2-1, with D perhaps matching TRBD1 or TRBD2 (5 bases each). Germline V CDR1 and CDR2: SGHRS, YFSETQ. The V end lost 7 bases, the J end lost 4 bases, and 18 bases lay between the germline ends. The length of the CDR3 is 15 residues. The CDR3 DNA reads TGCGCCAGCTCCGTAATGGGGGAAGAGTACAATGAGCAGTTCTTC. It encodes CASSVMGEEYNEQFF.

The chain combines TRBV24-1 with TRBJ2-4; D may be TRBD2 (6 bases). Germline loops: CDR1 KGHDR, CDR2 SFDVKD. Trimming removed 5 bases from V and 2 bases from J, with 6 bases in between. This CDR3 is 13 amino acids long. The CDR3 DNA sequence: TGTGCCACCAGTGGCGGGACCAAAAACATTCAGTACTTC. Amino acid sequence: CATSGGTKNIQYF.

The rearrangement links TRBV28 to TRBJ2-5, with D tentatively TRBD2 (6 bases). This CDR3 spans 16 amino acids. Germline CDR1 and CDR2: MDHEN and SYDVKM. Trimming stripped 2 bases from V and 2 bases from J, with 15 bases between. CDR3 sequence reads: CASSLTPSAGQETQYF. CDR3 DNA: TGTGCCAGCAGTTTAACCCCAAGCGCGGGACAAGAGACCCAGTACTTC.

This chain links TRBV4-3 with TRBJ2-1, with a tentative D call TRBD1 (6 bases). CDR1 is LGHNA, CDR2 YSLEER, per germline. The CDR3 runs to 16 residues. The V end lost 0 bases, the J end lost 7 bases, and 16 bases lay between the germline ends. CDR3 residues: CASSQDGVGAMNEQFF. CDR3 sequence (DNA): TGCGCCAGCAGCCAAGATGGGGTGGGGGCGATGAATGAGCAGTTCTTC.

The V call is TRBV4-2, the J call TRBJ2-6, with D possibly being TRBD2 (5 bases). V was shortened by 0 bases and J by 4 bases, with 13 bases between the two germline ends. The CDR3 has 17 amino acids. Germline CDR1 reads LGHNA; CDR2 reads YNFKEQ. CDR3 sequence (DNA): TGTGCCAGCAGCCAAGATTCCGGGGTGGGGGGGGCCAACGTCCTGACTTTC. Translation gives CASSQDSGVGGANVLTF.

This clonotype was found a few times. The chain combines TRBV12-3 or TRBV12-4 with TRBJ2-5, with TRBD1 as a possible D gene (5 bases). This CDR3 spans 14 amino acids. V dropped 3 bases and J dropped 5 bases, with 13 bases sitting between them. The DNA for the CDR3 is TGTGCCAGCAGTTTCCGGACAATCGGTGAGACCCAGTACTTC. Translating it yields CASSFRTIGETQYF.

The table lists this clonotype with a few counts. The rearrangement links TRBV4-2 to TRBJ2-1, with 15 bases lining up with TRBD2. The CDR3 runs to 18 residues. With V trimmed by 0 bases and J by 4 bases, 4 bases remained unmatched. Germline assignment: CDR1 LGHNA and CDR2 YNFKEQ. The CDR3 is CASSQDLGTSGGYNEQFF. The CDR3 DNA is TGTGCCAGCAGCCAAGATCTGGGGACTAGCGGGGGGTACAATGAGCAGTTCTTC.

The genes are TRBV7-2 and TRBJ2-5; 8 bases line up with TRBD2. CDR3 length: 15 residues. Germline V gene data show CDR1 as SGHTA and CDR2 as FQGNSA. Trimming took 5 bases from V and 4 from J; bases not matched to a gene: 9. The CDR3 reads CASSKSRGGGETQYF. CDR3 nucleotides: TGTGCCAGCAGCAAATCTCGGGGGGGAGGAGAGACCCAGTACTTC.

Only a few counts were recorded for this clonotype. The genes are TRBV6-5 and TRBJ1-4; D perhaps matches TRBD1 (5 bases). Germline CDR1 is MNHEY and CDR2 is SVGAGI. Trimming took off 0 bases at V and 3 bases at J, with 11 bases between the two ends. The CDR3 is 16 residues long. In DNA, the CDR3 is TGTGCCAGCAGTTACTCGTCAGGGAGGCCTAATGAAAAACTGTTTTTT. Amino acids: CASSYSSGRPNEKLFF.

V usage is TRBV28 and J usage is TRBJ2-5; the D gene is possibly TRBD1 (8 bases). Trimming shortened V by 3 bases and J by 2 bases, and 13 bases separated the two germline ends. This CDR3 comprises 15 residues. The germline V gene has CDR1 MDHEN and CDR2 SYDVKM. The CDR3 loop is CASSFTGGEQETQYF. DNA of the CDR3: TGTGCCAGCAGTTTCACAGGGGGGGAACAAGAGACCCAGTACTTC.

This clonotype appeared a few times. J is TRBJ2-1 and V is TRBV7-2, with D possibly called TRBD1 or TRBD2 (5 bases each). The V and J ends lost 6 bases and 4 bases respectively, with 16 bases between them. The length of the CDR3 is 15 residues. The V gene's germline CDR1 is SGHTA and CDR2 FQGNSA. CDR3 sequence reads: CASSPRGSGYNEQFF. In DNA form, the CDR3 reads TGTGCCAGCAGTCCCCGGGGTTCAGGGTACAATGAGCAGTTCTTC.

CDR3 amino acids: CAISESGTHEYF. CDR3 DNA sequence: TGTGCCATCAGTGAGTCCGGGACTCACGAGTATTTT. The chain carries TRBV10-3 and TRBJ2-3; a possible D gene is TRBD2 (6 bases). The germline V and J ends were trimmed by 0 bases and 13 bases, with 11 bases remaining between them. Looked up from germline, CDR1 is ENHRY and CDR2 is SYGVKD. There are 12 residues in the CDR3.

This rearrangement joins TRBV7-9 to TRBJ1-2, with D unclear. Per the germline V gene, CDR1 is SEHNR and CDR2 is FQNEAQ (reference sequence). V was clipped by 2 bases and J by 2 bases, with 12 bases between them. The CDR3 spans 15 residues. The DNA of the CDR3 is TGTGCCAGCAGCTTACCCGTAACGGCCAACTATGGCTACACCTTC. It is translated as CASSLPVTANYGYTF.

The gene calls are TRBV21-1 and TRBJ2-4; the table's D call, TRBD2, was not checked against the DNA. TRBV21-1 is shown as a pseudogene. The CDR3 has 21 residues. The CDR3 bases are TGTGCCAGCAGCGAAAAAGGAATGTCGGGACTACCTAGAGGGTCCAAAAACATTCAGTACTTC. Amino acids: CASSEKGMSGLPRGSKNIQYF.

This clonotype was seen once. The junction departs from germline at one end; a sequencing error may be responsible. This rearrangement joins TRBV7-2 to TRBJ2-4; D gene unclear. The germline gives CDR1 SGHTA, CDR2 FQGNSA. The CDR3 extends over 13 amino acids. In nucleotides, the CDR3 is TGTGCCAGCAGCCGCGACACCGAAAACAGTCAGTACTTC. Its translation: CASSRDTENSQYF.

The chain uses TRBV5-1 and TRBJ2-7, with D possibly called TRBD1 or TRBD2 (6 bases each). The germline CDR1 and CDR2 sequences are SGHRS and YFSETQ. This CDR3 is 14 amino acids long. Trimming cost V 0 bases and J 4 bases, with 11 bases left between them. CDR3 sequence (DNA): TGCGCCAGCAGCTTGGTAGGGGGGCATTACGAGCAGTACTTC. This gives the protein CASSLVGGHYEQYF.

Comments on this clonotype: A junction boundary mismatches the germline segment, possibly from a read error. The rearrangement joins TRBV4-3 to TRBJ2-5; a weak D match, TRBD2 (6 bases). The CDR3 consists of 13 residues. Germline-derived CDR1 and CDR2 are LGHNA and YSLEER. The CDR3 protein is CASSRDFRETPYF. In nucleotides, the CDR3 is TGCGCCAGCAGCCGGGACTTTCGGGAGACCCCGTACTTC.

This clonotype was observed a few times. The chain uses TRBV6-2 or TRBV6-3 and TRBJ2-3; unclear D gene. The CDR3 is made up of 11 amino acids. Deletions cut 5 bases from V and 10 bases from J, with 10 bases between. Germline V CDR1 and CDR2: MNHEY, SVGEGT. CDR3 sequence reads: CASSQAVSQYF. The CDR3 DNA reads TGTGCCAGCAGTCAGGCGGTTTCGCAGTATTTT.

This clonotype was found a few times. The CDR3 DNA reads as TGTGCCAGCAGTCCTAATAGCGGGGGCCGCACAGATACGCAGTATTTT. The encoded protein is CASSPNSGGRTDTQYF. The genes are TRBV28 and TRBJ2-3, with 9 bases aligning to TRBD2. The length of the CDR3 is 16 residues. Germline assignment: CDR1 MDHEN and CDR2 SYDVKM. J lost 1 base, V lost 5 bases, and 7 bases had no gene match. Full variable domain (missing parts from reference TRBV28 and TRBJ2-3): DVKVTQSSRYLVKRTGEKVFLECVQDMDHENMFWYRQDPGLGLRLIYFSYDVKMKEKGDIPEGYSVSREKKERFSLILESASTNQTSMYLCASSPNSGGRTDTQYFGPGTRLTVL.

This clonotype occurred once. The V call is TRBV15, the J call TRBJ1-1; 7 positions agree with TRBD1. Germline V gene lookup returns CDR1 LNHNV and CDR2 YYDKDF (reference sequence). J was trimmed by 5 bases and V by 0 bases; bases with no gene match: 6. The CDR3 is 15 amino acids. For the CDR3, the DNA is TGTGCCACCAGCAGAGAGACAGGGAAAAAAACTGAAGCTTTCTTT. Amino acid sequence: CATSRETGKKTEAFF.

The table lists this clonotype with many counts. In nucleotides, the CDR3 is TGTGCCAGCAGTTACGGACAGCACTACGAGCAGTACTTC. It translates to CASSYGQHYEQYF. The chain is built from TRBV12-3 or TRBV12-4 and TRBJ2-7; tentatively, D is TRBD1 (6 bases). This CDR3 contains 13 residues. V was clipped by 4 bases and J by 3 bases, with 10 bases between them.

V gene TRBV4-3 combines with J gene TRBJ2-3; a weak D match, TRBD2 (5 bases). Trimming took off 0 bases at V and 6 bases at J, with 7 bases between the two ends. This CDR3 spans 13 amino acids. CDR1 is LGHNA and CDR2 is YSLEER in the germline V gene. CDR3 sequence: CASSQESGDTQYF. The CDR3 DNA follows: TGCGCCAGCAGCCAAGAATCGGGGGATACGCAGTATTTT.

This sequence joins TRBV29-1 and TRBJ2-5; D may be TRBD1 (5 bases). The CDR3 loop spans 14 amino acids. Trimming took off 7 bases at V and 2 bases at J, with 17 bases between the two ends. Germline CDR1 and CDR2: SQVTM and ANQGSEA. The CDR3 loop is CSANTGGGQETQYF. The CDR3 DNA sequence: TGCAGCGCCAATACAGGTGGCGGACAAGAGACCCAGTACTTC.

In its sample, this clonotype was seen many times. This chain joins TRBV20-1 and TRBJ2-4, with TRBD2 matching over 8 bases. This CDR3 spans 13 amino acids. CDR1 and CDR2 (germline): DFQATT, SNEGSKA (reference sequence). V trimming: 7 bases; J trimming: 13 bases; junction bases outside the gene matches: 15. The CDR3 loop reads CSVAGTSPKEQYF. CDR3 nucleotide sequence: TGCAGTGTCGCCGGGACTAGTCCGAAGGAGCAGTACTTC.

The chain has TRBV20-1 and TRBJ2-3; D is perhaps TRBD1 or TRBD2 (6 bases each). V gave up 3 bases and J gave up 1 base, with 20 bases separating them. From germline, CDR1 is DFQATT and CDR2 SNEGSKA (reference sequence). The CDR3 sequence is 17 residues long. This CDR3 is CSARPLGGGPRTDTQYF. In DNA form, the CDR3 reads TGCAGTGCTAGGCCCCTCGGAGGGGGTCCCCGCACAGATACGCAGTATTTT.

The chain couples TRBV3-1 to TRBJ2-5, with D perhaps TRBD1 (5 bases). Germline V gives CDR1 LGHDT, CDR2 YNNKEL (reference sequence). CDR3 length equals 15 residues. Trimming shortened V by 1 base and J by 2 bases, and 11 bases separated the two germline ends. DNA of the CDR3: TGTGCCAGCAGCCAAGCAGGGAATCCTCAAGAGACCCAGTACTTC. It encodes CASSQAGNPQETQYF.